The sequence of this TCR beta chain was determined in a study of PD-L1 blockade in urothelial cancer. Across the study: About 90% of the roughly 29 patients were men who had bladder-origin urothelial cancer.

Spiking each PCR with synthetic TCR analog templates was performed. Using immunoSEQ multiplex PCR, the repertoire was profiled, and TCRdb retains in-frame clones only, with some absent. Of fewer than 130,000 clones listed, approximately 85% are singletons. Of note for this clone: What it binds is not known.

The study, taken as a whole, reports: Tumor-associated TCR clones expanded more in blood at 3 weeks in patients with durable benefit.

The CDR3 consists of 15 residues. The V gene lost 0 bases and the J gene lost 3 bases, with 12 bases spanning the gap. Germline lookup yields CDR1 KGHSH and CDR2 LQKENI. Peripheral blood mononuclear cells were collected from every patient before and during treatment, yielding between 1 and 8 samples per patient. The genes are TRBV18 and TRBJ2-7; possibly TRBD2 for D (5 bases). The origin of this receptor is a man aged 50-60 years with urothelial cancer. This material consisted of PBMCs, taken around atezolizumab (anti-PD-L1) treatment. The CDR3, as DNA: TGTGCCAGCTCACCACCAAGCGGAAAGGGCTACGAGCAGTACTTC. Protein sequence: CASSPPSGKGYEQYF.